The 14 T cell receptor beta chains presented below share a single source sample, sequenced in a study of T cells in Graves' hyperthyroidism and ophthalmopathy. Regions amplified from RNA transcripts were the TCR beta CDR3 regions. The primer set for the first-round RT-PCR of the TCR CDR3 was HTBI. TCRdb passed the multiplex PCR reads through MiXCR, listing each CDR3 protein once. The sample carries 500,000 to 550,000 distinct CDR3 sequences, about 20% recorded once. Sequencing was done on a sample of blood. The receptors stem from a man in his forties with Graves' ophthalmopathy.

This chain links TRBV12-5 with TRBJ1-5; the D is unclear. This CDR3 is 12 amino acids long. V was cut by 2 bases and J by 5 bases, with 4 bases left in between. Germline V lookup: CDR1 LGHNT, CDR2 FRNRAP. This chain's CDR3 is CASGLLDQPQHF. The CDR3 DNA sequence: TGTGCTAGTGGTTTGCTAGATCAGCCCCAGCATTTT.

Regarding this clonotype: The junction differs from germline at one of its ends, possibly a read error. CDR3 DNA sequence: TGTGCCAGCAGCTTAGTGGAGGGGGGTCAGCCCCATCATTTT. This codes for CASSLVEGGQPHHF. This chain uses TRBV7-8 with TRBJ1-5, with D possibly matching TRBD1 (6 bases). CDR3 length: 14 residues. CDR1 SGHVS and CDR2 FQNEAQ come from the germline V gene. The full variable domain, its missing parts supplied by reference TRBV7-8 and TRBJ1-5, is GAGVSQSPRYKVAKRGQDVALRCDPISGHVSLFWYQQALGQGPEFLTYFQNEAQLDKSGLPSDRFFAERPEGSVSTLKIQRTQQEDSAVYLCASSLVEGGQPHHFGDGTRLSIL.

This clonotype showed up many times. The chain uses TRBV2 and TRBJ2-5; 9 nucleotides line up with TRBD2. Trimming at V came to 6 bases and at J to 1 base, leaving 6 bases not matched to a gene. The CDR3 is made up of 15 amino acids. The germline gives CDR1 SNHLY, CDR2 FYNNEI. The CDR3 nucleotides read TGTGCCAGCAGGAAGCGGGAGGCCGGCCAAGAGACCCAGTACTTC. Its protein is CASRKREAGQETQYF.

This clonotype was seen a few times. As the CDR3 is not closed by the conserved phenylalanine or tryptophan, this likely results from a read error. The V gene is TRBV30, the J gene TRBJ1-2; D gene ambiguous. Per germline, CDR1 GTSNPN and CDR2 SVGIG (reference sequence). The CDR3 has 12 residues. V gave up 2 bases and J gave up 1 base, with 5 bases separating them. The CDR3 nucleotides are TGTGCCTGGAGTAAGGATAACTATGGCTACACCCTC. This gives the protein CAWSKDNYGYTL.

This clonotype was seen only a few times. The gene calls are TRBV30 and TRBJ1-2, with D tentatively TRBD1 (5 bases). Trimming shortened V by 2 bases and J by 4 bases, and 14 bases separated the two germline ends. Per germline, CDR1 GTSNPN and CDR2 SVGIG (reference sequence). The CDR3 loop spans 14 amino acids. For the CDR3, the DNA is TGTGCCTGGAGTACTACCCCGGGGGGCTATGGCTACACCTTC. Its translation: CAWSTTPGGYGYTF.

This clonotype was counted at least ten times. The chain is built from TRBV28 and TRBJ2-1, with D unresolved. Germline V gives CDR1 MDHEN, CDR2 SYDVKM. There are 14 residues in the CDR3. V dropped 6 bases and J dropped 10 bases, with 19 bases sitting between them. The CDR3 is CASSFRRTPDEQFF. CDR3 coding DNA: TGTGCCAGCAGCTTCCGACGAACTCCGGACGAGCAGTTCTTC.

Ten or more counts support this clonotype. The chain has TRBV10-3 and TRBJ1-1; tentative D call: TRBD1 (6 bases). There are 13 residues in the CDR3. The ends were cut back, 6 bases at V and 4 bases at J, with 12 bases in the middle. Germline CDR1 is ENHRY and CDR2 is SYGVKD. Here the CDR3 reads CAIRDSGGTEAFF. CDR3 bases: TGTGCCATCAGGGACAGCGGAGGCACTGAAGCTTTCTTT.

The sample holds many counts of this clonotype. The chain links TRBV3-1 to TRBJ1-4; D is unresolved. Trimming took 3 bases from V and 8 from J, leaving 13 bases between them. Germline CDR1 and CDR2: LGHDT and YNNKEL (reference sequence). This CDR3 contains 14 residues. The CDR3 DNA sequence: TGTGCCAGCAGCCACAGACACGTAACGGAAAAACTGTTTTTT. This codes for CASSHRHVTEKLFF.

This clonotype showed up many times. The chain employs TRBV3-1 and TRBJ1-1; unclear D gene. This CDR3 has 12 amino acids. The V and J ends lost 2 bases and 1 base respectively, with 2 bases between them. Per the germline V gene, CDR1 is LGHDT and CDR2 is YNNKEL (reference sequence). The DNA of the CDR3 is TGTGCCAGCAGCCAACGGAACACTGAAGCTTTCTTT. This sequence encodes CASSQRNTEAFF. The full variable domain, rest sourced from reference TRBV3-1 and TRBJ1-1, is DTAVSQTPKYLVTQMGNDKSIKCEQNLGHDTMYWYKQDSKKFLKIMFSYNNKELIINETVPNRFSPKSPDKAHLNLHINSLELGDSAVYFCASSQRNTEAFFGQGTRLTVV.

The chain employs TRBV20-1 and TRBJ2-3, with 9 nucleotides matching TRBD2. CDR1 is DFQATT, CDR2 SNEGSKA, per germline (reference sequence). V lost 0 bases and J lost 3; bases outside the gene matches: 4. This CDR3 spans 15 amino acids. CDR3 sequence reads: CSARDGGRGTDTQYF. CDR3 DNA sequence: TGCAGTGCTAGAGATGGCGGGAGGGGGACAGATACGCAGTATTTT.

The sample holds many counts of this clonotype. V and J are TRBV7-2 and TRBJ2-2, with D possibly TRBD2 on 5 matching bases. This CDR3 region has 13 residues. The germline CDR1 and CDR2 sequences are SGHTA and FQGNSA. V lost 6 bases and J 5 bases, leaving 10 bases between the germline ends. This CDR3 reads CASSFRGTGELFF. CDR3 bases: TGTGCCAGCAGTTTCCGAGGGACCGGGGAGCTGTTTTTT.

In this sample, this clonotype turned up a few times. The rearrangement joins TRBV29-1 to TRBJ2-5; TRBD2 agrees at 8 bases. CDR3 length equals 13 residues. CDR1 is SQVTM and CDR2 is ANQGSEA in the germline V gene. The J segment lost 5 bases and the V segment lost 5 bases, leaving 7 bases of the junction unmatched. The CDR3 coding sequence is TGCAGCGTTCGAGCGGGAGACATCGAGACCCAGTACTTC. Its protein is CSVRAGDIETQYF.

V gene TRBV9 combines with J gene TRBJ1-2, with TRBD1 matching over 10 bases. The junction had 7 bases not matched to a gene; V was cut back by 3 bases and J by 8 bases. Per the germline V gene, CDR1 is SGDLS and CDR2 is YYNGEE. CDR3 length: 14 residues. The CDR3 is CASSGTGTGVGYTF. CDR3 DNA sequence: TGTGCCAGCAGCGGCACCGGGACAGGGGTGGGCTACACCTTC.

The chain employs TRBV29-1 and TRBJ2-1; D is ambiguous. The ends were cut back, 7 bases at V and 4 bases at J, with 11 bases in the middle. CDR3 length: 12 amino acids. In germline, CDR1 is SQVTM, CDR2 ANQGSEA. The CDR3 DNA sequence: TGCAGCGCCGAATCCAGGTACAATGAGCAGTTCTTC. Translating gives CSAESRYNEQFF.